The rows below give T cell receptor beta chains drawn from one sample of a study of response to subunit inactivated influenza vaccine. From the RT-PCR reads, TCRdb called clonotypes with MiXCR, one entry per CDR3 protein. The sample carries roughly 780,000 distinct CDR3 sequences, around a sixth recorded once. The sample was PBMCs from blood, taken 4 to 6 days after vaccination. The receptor source for this set is a middle-aged man who received an inactivated influenza vaccine. Each CDR3 is given with its conserved first and last residue. The D gene is left open where the match is weak. Some rows mark clone size as missing; the rest say once, few, many or name a class of expanded clone.

v_call: TRBV2; d_call: -; j_call: TRBJ2-6; clone_size: few; cdr3_aa: CASSGLTGANVLTF; cdr3_nt: TGTGCCAGCAGTGGCCTGACTGGGGCCAACGTCCTGACTTTC
v_call: TRBV4-1; d_call: TRBD2; j_call: TRBJ2-1; clone_size: -; cdr3_aa: CASSQVFTGGSYNEQFF; cdr3_nt: TGCGCCAGCAGCCAAGTATTTACGGGGGGATCCTACAATGAGCAGTTCTTC
v_call: TRBV4-1; d_call: -; j_call: TRBJ1-2; clone_size: -; cdr3_aa: CASSRGVLQNYGYTF; cdr3_nt: TGCGCCAGCAGCCGAGGAGTGTTACAAAACTATGGCTACACCTTC
v_call: TRBV7-2; d_call: TRBD2; j_call: TRBJ2-1; clone_size: -; cdr3_aa: CASSLEIAGAREQFF; cdr3_nt: TGTGCCAGCAGCTTAGAAATAGCGGGGGCTCGGGAGCAGTTCTTC
v_call: TRBV4-1; d_call: -; j_call: TRBJ2-3; clone_size: -; cdr3_aa: CASSQAGDTDTQYF; cdr3_nt: TGCGCCAGCAGCCAAGCTGGGGATACAGATACGCAGTATTTT
v_call: TRBV29-1; d_call: -; j_call: TRBJ1-2; clone_size: few; cdr3_aa: CSVDKGSTLKSCGYTF; cdr3_nt: TGCAGCGTTGACAAGGGGTCGACATTAAAGAGTTGTGGCTACACCTTC
v_call: TRBV20-1; d_call: -; j_call: TRBJ1-6; clone_size: -; cdr3_aa: CSARPGAGSDSPLHF; cdr3_nt: TGCAGTGCTAGACCCGGGGCAGGGTCAGATTCACCCCTCCACTTT
v_call: TRBV20-1; d_call: TRBD2; j_call: TRBJ2-7; clone_size: -; cdr3_aa: CSASAGLAVSYEQYF; cdr3_nt: TGCAGTGCTAGCGCGGGACTAGCGGTCTCCTACGAGCAGTACTTC
v_call: TRBV5-1; d_call: -; j_call: TRBJ1-2; clone_size: -; cdr3_aa: CASSLDPVAGSYTF; cdr3_nt: TGCGCCAGCAGCTTAGACCCTGTGGCTGGTAGCTACACCTTC
v_call: TRBV5-1; d_call: -; j_call: TRBJ2-3; clone_size: -; cdr3_aa: CASRDEGGSTDTQYF; cdr3_nt: TGCGCCAGCAGAGATGAGGGGGGTAGCACAGATACGCAGTATTTT
v_call: TRBV19; d_call: TRBD1; j_call: TRBJ2-7; clone_size: many; cdr3_aa: CASSISGQGSEQYF; cdr3_nt: TGTGCCAGTAGTATATCGGGACAGGGGAGCGAGCAGTACTTC
v_call: TRBV15; d_call: -; j_call: TRBJ2-1; clone_size: -; cdr3_aa: CATSRPANEQFF; cdr3_nt: TGTGCCACCAGCAGGCCGGCGAATGAGCAGTTCTTC
v_call: TRBV9; d_call: TRBD1; j_call: TRBJ2-2; clone_size: few; cdr3_aa: CASSEDRGLTGELFF; cdr3_nt: TGTGCCAGCAGCGAGGACAGGGGGCTCACCGGGGAGCTGTTTTTT
v_call: TRBV7-2; d_call: TRBD1; j_call: TRBJ2-3; clone_size: -; cdr3_aa: CATSNLGTGTSTDTQYF; cdr3_nt: TGTGCCACCTCGAACTTGGGGACAGGAACTAGCACAGATACGCAGTATTTT
v_call: TRBV20-1; d_call: -; j_call: TRBJ1-5; clone_size: -; cdr3_aa: CSARGQVGHSNQPQHF; cdr3_nt: TGCAGTGCTAGAGGTCAGGTCGGGCATAGCAATCAGCCCCAGCATTTT
v_call: TRBV7-2; d_call: TRBD1; j_call: TRBJ2-1; clone_size: few; cdr3_aa: CASSLQGQGNNEQFF; cdr3_nt: TGTGCCAGCAGCTTACAGGGACAGGGGAACAATGAGCAGTTCTTC
v_call: TRBV7-7; d_call: -; j_call: TRBJ2-3; clone_size: many; cdr3_aa: CASSLERTDTQYF; cdr3_nt: TGTGCCAGCAGCTTAGAGCGCACAGATACGCAGTATTTT
v_call: TRBV4-3; d_call: TRBD2; j_call: TRBJ2-3; clone_size: few; cdr3_aa: CASSGLAGSDTQYF; cdr3_nt: TGCGCCAGCTCAGGACTAGCGGGATCAGATACGCAGTATTTT
v_call: TRBV4-3; d_call: -; j_call: TRBJ2-5; clone_size: -; cdr3_aa: CASSQEISGAQYF; cdr3_nt: TGCGCCAGCAGCCAAGAAATCTCAGGGGCCCAGTACTTC
v_call: TRBV12-3/TRBV12-4; d_call: TRBD1; j_call: TRBJ1-5; clone_size: few; cdr3_aa: CASSSLGTGYSNQPQHF; cdr3_nt: TGTGCCAGCAGTTCCCTCGGGACAGGCTATAGCAATCAGCCCCAGCATTTT
v_call: TRBV6-4; d_call: -; j_call: TRBJ2-3; clone_size: few; cdr3_aa: CASSELHSTDTQYF; cdr3_nt: TGTGCCAGCAGTGAACTCCACTCCACAGATACGCAGTATTTT
v_call: TRBV12-3/TRBV12-4; d_call: -; j_call: TRBJ2-5; clone_size: many; cdr3_aa: CASRSRETQYF; cdr3_nt: TGTGCCAGCAGAAGTAGAGAGACCCAGTACTTC
v_call: TRBV28; d_call: -; j_call: TRBJ2-4; clone_size: few; cdr3_aa: CASTDVSKNIQYF; cdr3_nt: TGTGCCTCAACGGACGTGTCCAAAAACATTCAGTACTTC
v_call: TRBV7-9; d_call: -; j_call: TRBJ2-7; clone_size: -; cdr3_aa: CASSLALGTNYEQYF; cdr3_nt: TGTGCCAGCAGCTTAGCGCTCGGGACAAACTACGAGCAGTACTTC
v_call: TRBV3-1; d_call: TRBD1; j_call: TRBJ2-7; clone_size: -; cdr3_aa: CASSDGQVLSYEQYF; cdr3_nt: TGTGCCAGCAGCGACGGACAGGTCCTCTCCTACGAGCAGTACTTC
v_call: TRBV12-3/TRBV12-4; d_call: -; j_call: TRBJ1-5; clone_size: many; cdr3_aa: CASSPTGYQPQHF; cdr3_nt: TGTGCCAGCAGTCCGACGGGTTATCAGCCCCAGCATTTT
v_call: TRBV7-8; d_call: TRBD1; j_call: TRBJ2-1; clone_size: -; cdr3_aa: CATTRDRGAWGYNEQFF; cdr3_nt: TGTGCCACCACCCGGGACAGGGGGGCCTGGGGTTACAATGAGCAGTTCTTC